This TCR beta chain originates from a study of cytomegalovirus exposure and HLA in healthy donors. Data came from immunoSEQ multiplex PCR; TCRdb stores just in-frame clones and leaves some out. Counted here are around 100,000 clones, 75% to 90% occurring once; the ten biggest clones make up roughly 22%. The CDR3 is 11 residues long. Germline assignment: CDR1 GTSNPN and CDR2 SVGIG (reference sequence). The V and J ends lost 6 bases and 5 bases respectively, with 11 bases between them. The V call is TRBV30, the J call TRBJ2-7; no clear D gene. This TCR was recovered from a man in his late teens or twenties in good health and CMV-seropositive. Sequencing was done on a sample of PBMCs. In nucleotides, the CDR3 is TGTGCCTGTAGCCGCGCTCACGAGCAGTACTTC. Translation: CACSRAHEQYF.